The T cell receptor (beta chain) under discussion was sequenced for a study of shared clonotypes between healthy human individuals. Sequenced by immunoSEQ multiplex PCR; TCRdb stores in-frame clones only, minus some. The sample includes roughly 2.6 million clones, over 85% of them seen just once. Trimming removed 6 bases from V and 3 bases from J; junction bases left unmatched: 8. Germline V CDR1 and CDR2: MNHEY, SMNVEV (reference sequence). The CDR3 is 15 amino acids. Naive CD45RA+ and memory CD45RA-negative subsets were split from CD4+ cells. Input material: naive CD4+ T cells sorted from blood. The subset: CD45RA+ positively selected. The genes are TRBV27 and TRBJ2-5; 9 bases match TRBD2. This TCR was recovered from a man between 18 and 29 years old in good health. The CDR3 sequence is CASSSAGGAEETQYF. The DNA for the CDR3 is TGTGCCAGCAGCTCAGCGGGAGGAGCGGAAGAGACCCAGTACTTC.